One and the same sample provided the 13 T cell receptor beta chains below, sequenced in a study of CD8 T cells in ankylosing spondylitis. TCRdb reprocessed the 5' RACE reads with MiXCR, giving one entry per CDR3 protein. The sample includes around 890,000 distinct CDR3 sequences, around 11% of them seen just once. Study-wide points: The study identified a TCR beta motif of under ten highly homologous variants that appeared characteristic of ankylosing spondylitis blood.

Their specific antigens are unknown. The sequencing input was blood, either unsorted or a sorted T cell fraction (not recorded which). All receptors derive from a male donor with ankylosing spondylitis.

The V gene is TRBV29-1, the J gene TRBJ2-5, with a weak D call TRBD1 (5 bases). The V end was cut by 2 bases, the J end by 2 bases, with 6 bases between. This CDR3 contains 12 residues. In germline, CDR1 is SQVTM, CDR2 ANQGSEA. The CDR3 is CSVERTQETQYF. As DNA, the CDR3 is TGCAGCGTTGAACGGACACAAGAGACCCAGTACTTC.

This chain links TRBV20-1 with TRBJ2-1; D is unclear. The V end was cut by 5 bases, the J end by 0 bases, with 11 bases between. Germline V gives CDR1 DFQATT, CDR2 SNEGSKA (reference sequence). The CDR3 is 14 amino acids. This CDR3 is CSAYLPSSYNEQFF. CDR3 coding DNA: TGCAGTGCTTACCTTCCAAGCTCCTACAATGAGCAGTTCTTC.

J is TRBJ2-3 and V is TRBV10-2, with D tentatively TRBD1 or TRBD2 (5 bases each). Looked up from germline, CDR1 is WSHSY and CDR2 is SAAADI. Trimming removed 4 bases at V and 0 bases at J, with 8 bases between. This CDR3 is 14 amino acids long. The CDR3 region is CASSGGISTDTQYF. CDR3 coding DNA: TGCGCCAGCAGTGGGGGGATAAGCACAGATACGCAGTATTTT.

The chain couples TRBV5-1 to TRBJ2-2; D uncertain. The V gene's germline CDR1 is SGHRS and CDR2 YFSETQ. The CDR3 sequence is 13 residues long. Between the trimmed V and J ends, which lost 3 bases and 3 bases, there was a span of 6 bases. CDR3 DNA sequence: TGCGCCAGCAGCTACTCCGACACCGGGGAGCTGTTTTTT. It translates to CASSYSDTGELFF.

This clonotype was seen ten or more times. The V call is TRBV7-2, the J call TRBJ2-3, with D unresolved. V lost 3 bases to trimming and J lost 2 bases, with 6 bases between them. CDR1 and CDR2 from the germline V gene are SGHTA and FQGNSA. CDR3 size: 13 residues. In DNA form, the CDR3 reads TGTGCCAGCAGCTTTGGCTTCACAGATACGCAGTATTTT. Its translation: CASSFGFTDTQYF.

This clonotype was detected ten times or more. This chain links TRBV20-1 with TRBJ1-1; D not resolved. The CDR3 contains 13 residues. Germline assignment: CDR1 DFQATT and CDR2 SNEGSKA (reference sequence). The V gene lost 5 bases and the J gene lost 1 base, with 11 bases spanning the gap. The CDR3 loop reads CSARRHENTEAFF. The CDR3 DNA is TGCAGTGCTCGCAGACACGAGAACACTGAAGCTTTCTTT.

V is TRBV29-1 and J is TRBJ1-4; 8 bases are a match to TRBD1. This CDR3 comprises 13 residues. Germline V gene data show CDR1 as SQVTM and CDR2 as ANQGSEA. J was trimmed by 6 bases and V by 2 bases; bases with no gene match: 2. Here the CDR3 DNA reads TGCAGCGTTGAAACAGGGGGTTATGAAAAACTGTTTTTT. It codes for CSVETGGYEKLFF.

The J gene is TRBJ1-1, the V gene TRBV28, with 9 bases identical to TRBD1. The V segment lost 7 bases and the J segment 5 bases; nucleotides outside the gene matches: 11. The germline gives CDR1 MDHEN, CDR2 SYDVKM. The CDR3 sequence is 15 residues long. The CDR3 reads CASKAPGQGETEAFF. In nucleotides, the CDR3 is TGTGCCAGCAAAGCACCGGGACAGGGTGAGACTGAAGCTTTCTTT.

This chain uses TRBV20-1 with TRBJ1-1; TRBD1 is a possible D gene (5 bases). This CDR3 is 13 amino acids long. The V and J ends lost 2 bases and 1 base respectively, with 8 bases between them. Germline V gene data show CDR1 as DFQATT and CDR2 as SNEGSKA (reference sequence). The CDR3 DNA reads as TGCAGTGCTAGAAGACAGTCGAACACTGAAGCTTTCTTT. It codes for CSARRQSNTEAFF.

This clonotype turned up a few times. The CDR3 DNA sequence: TGCGCCAGCAGCCCTGGGACAGCCGGTGGGAAACTGTTTTTT. Its protein is CASSPGTAGGKLFF. The rearrangement uses TRBV5-1 and TRBJ1-4, with TRBD1 matching 7 bases. CDR3 length: 14 amino acids. J was trimmed by 11 bases and V by 4 bases; bases with no gene match: 11. The germline V gene has CDR1 SGHRS and CDR2 YFSETQ.

This clonotype was counted many times. The rearrangement links TRBV20-1 to TRBJ2-7; a possible D gene is TRBD1 (6 bases). Between the trimmed V and J ends, which lost 6 bases and 3 bases, there was a span of 12 bases. The length of the CDR3 is 12 residues. Germline assignment: CDR1 DFQATT and CDR2 SNEGSKA (reference sequence). The CDR3 protein is CSAIATGYEQYF. In nucleotides, the CDR3 is TGCAGTGCGATAGCGACAGGCTACGAGCAGTACTTC.

This clonotype has more than one count but fewer than ten. This chain joins TRBV20-1 and TRBJ2-5; 8 bases align to TRBD2. Trimming took 6 bases from V and 5 from J; bases not matched to a gene: 8. There are 13 residues in the CDR3. Germline CDR1 and CDR2: DFQATT and SNEGSKA (reference sequence). The CDR3 region has the DNA TGCAGTGCAGGAGTAGCGGGGCGGGAGACCCAGTACTTC. As protein: CSAGVAGRETQYF.

There are a few counts of this clonotype. The J gene is TRBJ1-1, the V gene TRBV12-3 or TRBV12-4, with D hard to call. V was shortened by 3 bases and J by 0 bases, with 14 bases between the two germline ends. The length of the CDR3 is 16 residues. CDR3 protein: CASSFAGKSVNTEAFF. The CDR3 DNA is TGTGCCAGCAGTTTCGCCGGGAAATCGGTGAACACTGAAGCTTTCTTT.